The next 28 T cell receptor beta chains were all read from a single sample in a study of T cell responses to AZD1222 COVID-19 vaccine. The assay was immunoSEQ multiplex PCR, and TCRdb's table has in-frame clones only and misses some. The sample has around 130,000 clones; roughly 86% are singletons. The material was peripheral blood, obtained 28 days after the second AZD1222 dose. The receptors were sampled from an adult who received the AZD1222 COVID-19 vaccine.

The rearrangement links TRBV28 to TRBJ1-2; weak D call: TRBD1 (6 bases). Trimming left V 4 bases short and J 1 base short, with 10 bases between. This CDR3 is built from 14 residues. Germline V lookup: CDR1 MDHEN, CDR2 SYDVKM. CDR3: CASSSQGVNYGYTF. In DNA, the CDR3 is TGTGCCAGCAGTTCACAGGGAGTTAACTATGGCTACACCTTC.

This rearrangement joins TRBV12-3 or TRBV12-4 to TRBJ1-3; 11 positions agree with TRBD1. With V trimmed by 5 bases and J by 8 bases, 2 bases remained unmatched. The CDR3 length is 13 residues. The CDR3 protein is CASSRDRGDTIYF. Written as DNA, the CDR3 is TGTGCCAGCAGTCGGGACAGGGGGGACACCATATATTTT.

The rearrangement joins TRBV7-2 to TRBJ1-6, with D unclear. This CDR3 has 15 amino acids. Trimming shortened V by 2 bases and J by 11 bases, and 16 bases separated the two germline ends. Germline V lookup: CDR1 SGHTA, CDR2 FQGNSA. CDR3 bases: TGTGCCAGCAGCTTACGCACGGACGGGGAGCCACCCCTCCACTTT. Amino acids: CASSLRTDGEPPLHF.

The chain employs TRBV11-2 and TRBJ2-2; D ambiguous. Germline assignment: CDR1 SGHAT and CDR2 FQNNGV. V was pared by 0 bases and J by 7 bases, with 9 bases between. The CDR3 contains 14 residues. CDR3 amino acids: CASSLESPIGELFF. CDR3 coding DNA: TGTGCCAGCAGCTTAGAGTCGCCTATCGGGGAGCTGTTTTTT.

V is TRBV7-9 and J is TRBJ1-1; D uncertain. CDR1 is SEHNR, CDR2 FQNEAQ, per germline (reference sequence). CDR3 length: 15 amino acids. V shed 5 bases and J shed 4 bases, with 17 bases lying between them. DNA for the CDR3: TGTGCCAGCAGCCCCGGCGCACGCAGCAGCACTGAAGCTTTCTTT. Translating gives CASSPGARSSTEAFF.

V gene TRBV6-5 combines with J gene TRBJ1-5, with D possibly TRBD1 on 5 matching bases. With 2 bases removed from V and 7 bases from J, the gap between germline ends came to 12 bases. There are 14 residues in the CDR3. Per germline, CDR1 MNHEY and CDR2 SVGAGI. The CDR3 reads CASSYRGREQPQHF. CDR3 DNA sequence: TGTGCCAGCAGTTACAGGGGAAGGGAGCAGCCCCAGCATTTT.

V usage is TRBV10-1 and J usage is TRBJ2-7; no clear D. The germline CDR1 and CDR2 sequences are WNHNN and SYGVQD (reference sequence). Between the trimmed V and J ends, which lost 4 bases and 2 bases, there was a span of 6 bases. The CDR3 sequence is 12 residues long. CDR3 in DNA: TGCGCCAGCAGTGTTGGAGCCTACGAGCAGTACTTC. Its protein product is CASSVGAYEQYF.

J is TRBJ2-5 and V is TRBV5-1, with 13 bases matching TRBD2. Germline V lookup: CDR1 SGHRS, CDR2 YFSETQ. The CDR3 is 18 residues long. V shed 3 bases, J shed 7 bases, and the junction held 15 bases outside the gene matches. The CDR3 reads CASSSLITSGGAEGTQYF. The CDR3 DNA reads as TGCGCCAGCAGCTCCCTCATCACTAGCGGGGGGGCCGAGGGGACCCAGTACTTC. The entire variable domain, with the rest obtained from reference TRBV5-1 and TRBJ2-5, is as follows: KAGVTQTPRYLIKTRGQQVTLSCSPISGHRSVSWYQQTPGQGLQFLFEYFSETQRNKGNFPGRFSGRQFSNSRSEMNVSTLELGDSALYLCASSSLITSGGAEGTQYFGPGTRLLVL.

The CDR3 DNA reads TGTGCCAGCAGCGGAAAACACGGGGAGCTGTTTTTT. Translated, it gives CASSGKHGELFF. The V gene is TRBV9, the J gene TRBJ2-2; D unclear. The CDR3 consists of 12 residues. The germline gives CDR1 SGDLS, CDR2 YYNGEE. With 3 bases removed from V and 7 bases from J, the gap between germline ends came to 7 bases.

The V and J genes are TRBV7-9 and TRBJ1-1; 7 bases line up with TRBD1. Germline loops: CDR1 SEHNR, CDR2 FQNEAQ (reference sequence). This CDR3 has 15 residues. V lost 5 bases, J lost 0 bases, and 6 bases stayed unmatched. CDR3 DNA: TGTGCCAGCAGCCGGGACAGCGTGATGAACACTGAAGCTTTCTTT. It is translated as CASSRDSVMNTEAFF.

The chain recombines TRBV4-1 with TRBJ2-3; 8 bases map to TRBD2. The CDR3 is 17 amino acids. J lost 5 bases, V lost 4 bases, and 14 bases had no gene match. CDR1 and CDR2 from the germline V gene are MGHRA and YSYEKL. CDR3 bases: TGCGCCAGCAGCCCGGGGGGAACGGGGGGGCCGGGAGATACGCAGTATTTT. This encodes CASSPGGTGGPGDTQYF.

The chain uses TRBV27 and TRBJ1-6, with D perhaps matching TRBD1 (5 bases). The CDR3 runs to 14 residues. Germline CDR1 and CDR2: MNHEY and SMNVEV (reference sequence). V lost 3 bases and J 7 bases, leaving 10 bases between the germline ends. The CDR3 DNA sequence: TGTGCCAGCAGTTTTGGGACGGTGAATTCACCCCTCCACTTT. Translation gives CASSFGTVNSPLHF.

V is TRBV29-1 and J is TRBJ2-7; no firm D call. Deletions cut 7 bases from V and 0 bases from J, with 16 bases between. CDR3 length: 14 amino acids. Germline CDR1 reads SQVTM; CDR2 reads ANQGSEA. The CDR3 DNA is TGCAGCGCGGCAGTAGGCCTATTCTCCTACGAGCAGTACTTC. This sequence encodes CSAAVGLFSYEQYF.

This clone showed up just once. For the CDR3, the DNA is TGTGCCAGTAGTATAGTCTCCTTAGGGGCTAGCGGGGGCTTTACGGAAGATACGCAGTATTTT. Translation: CASSIVSLGASGGFTEDTQYF. The gene calls are TRBV19 and TRBJ2-3, with TRBD2 matching 10 bases. Looked up from germline, CDR1 is LNHDA and CDR2 is SQIVND (reference sequence). The J segment lost 5 bases and the V segment lost 1 base, leaving 21 bases of the junction unmatched. The CDR3 length is 21 residues.

The sample holds one count of this clone. The rearrangement joins TRBV19 to TRBJ1-1, with 7 nucleotides matching TRBD1. After removal of 6 bases from V and 0 bases from J, the junction contained 13 bases not matched to a gene. The V gene's germline CDR1 is LNHDA and CDR2 SQIVND (reference sequence). The CDR3 runs 17 residues. The CDR3 DNA follows: TGTGCCAGTAGCCAACGGGGGACACAGGGGATGAACACTGAAGCTTTCTTT. Translating it yields CASSQRGTQGMNTEAFF.

On this clone: The same CDR3 is also encoded by other DNA sequences in this sample. The rearrangement joins TRBV6-5 to TRBJ2-5, with D possibly matching TRBD2 (5 bases). Per germline, CDR1 MNHEY and CDR2 SVGAGI. Trimming removed 3 bases at V and 5 bases at J, with 10 bases between. The CDR3 loop spans 13 amino acids. CDR3 in DNA: TGTGCCAGCAGTTATCGCGGGTGGGAGACCCAGTACTTC. Amino acid sequence: CASSYRGWETQYF.

This chain links TRBV20-1 with TRBJ1-6; unclear D gene. Germline-derived CDR1 and CDR2 are DFQATT and SNEGSKA (reference sequence). This CDR3 is built from 16 residues. Trimming took off 3 bases at V and 10 bases at J, with 22 bases between the two ends. CDR3 nucleotide sequence: TGCAGTGCTAGTGGGTTTAGTGGGCCCCCGAACTCACCCCTCCACTTT. Its protein is CSASGFSGPPNSPLHF.

This chain uses TRBV12-3 or TRBV12-4 with TRBJ1-3; D ambiguous. Trimming pared 1 base from V and 5 bases from J, leaving 0 bases between. The CDR3 totals 11 residues. DNA for the CDR3: TGTGCCAGCAGTTTAGGAAACACCATATATTTT. Amino acids: CASSLGNTIYF.

This clone was seen only once. The chain joins TRBV7-9 to TRBJ1-4; D not resolved. The CDR3 loop spans 14 amino acids. V was cut by 7 bases and J by 8 bases, with 17 bases left in between. CDR1 SEHNR and CDR2 FQNEAQ come from the germline V gene (reference sequence). The CDR3 spells CASTPGGIGEKLFF. The CDR3 DNA reads as TGTGCCAGCACCCCGGGAGGGATAGGGGAAAAACTGTTTTTT.

The chain employs TRBV6-5 and TRBJ2-7, with 10 bases identical to TRBD1. This CDR3 is built from 12 residues. The V gene's germline CDR1 is MNHEY and CDR2 SVGAGI. V dropped 6 bases and J dropped 4; count of bases not matched to a gene: 0. CDR3 coding DNA: TGTGCCAGCAGGGGACAGGGGTACGAGCAGTACTTC. Protein sequence: CASRGQGYEQYF.

The table lists this clone with a few counts. The chain carries TRBV10-3 and TRBJ1-4; the D gene is possibly TRBD1 (5 bases). CDR3 length: 15 residues. Germline lookup yields CDR1 ENHRY and CDR2 SYGVKD. Trimming removed 0 bases from V and 8 bases from J, with 13 bases in between. The CDR3 nucleotides read TGTGCCATCAGTGAGTCTTACAGTGAGGGGGAAAAACTGTTTTTT. It is translated as CAISESYSEGEKLFF.

The chain has TRBV27 and TRBJ1-4; D is ambiguous. The germline CDR1 and CDR2 sequences are MNHEY and SMNVEV (reference sequence). V lost 5 bases and J 6 bases, leaving 7 bases between the germline ends. CDR3 length: 12 amino acids. The CDR3 reads CASSPNHEKLFF. Written as DNA, the CDR3 is TGTGCCAGCAGTCCGAATCATGAAAAACTGTTTTTT.

The rearrangement joins TRBV11-3 to TRBJ2-3, with 9 bases fitting TRBD2. Per germline, CDR1 SGHNT and CDR2 YENEEA. V trimming: 5 bases; J trimming: 4 bases; junction bases outside the gene matches: 7. The CDR3 consists of 15 residues. For the CDR3, the DNA is TGTGCCAGCAGCCCCGGGACTAGCTTCCCAGATACGCAGTATTTT. It is translated as CASSPGTSFPDTQYF.

The count of this clone is one. V gene TRBV18 combines with J gene TRBJ1-5; tentatively, D is TRBD1 (5 bases). Trimming left V 1 base short and J 2 bases short, with 9 bases between. Germline CDR1 and CDR2: KGHSH and LQKENI. The CDR3 extends over 15 amino acids. The CDR3: CASSPQGTGNQPQHF. Written as DNA, the CDR3 is TGTGCCAGCTCACCACAGGGGACGGGCAATCAGCCCCAGCATTTT. Full variable domain (rest looked up from reference TRBV18 and TRBJ1-5): NAGVMQNPRHLVRRRGQEARLRCSPMKGHSHVYWYRQLPEEGLKFMVYLQKENIIDESGMPKERFSAEFPKEGPSILRIQQVVRGDSAAYFCASSPQGTGNQPQHFGDGTRLSIL.

The chain is built from TRBV23-1 and TRBJ1-5, with 10 bases that match TRBD1. TRBV23-1 is labeled an ORF, and its function is uncertain. CDR3 length equals 16 residues. V lost 3 bases, J lost 3 bases, and 5 bases stayed unmatched. The CDR3 DNA is TGCGCCAGCAGTCAGCGACAGGGGGCTCACAATCAGCCCCAGCATTTT. The encoded protein is CASSQRQGAHNQPQHF.

The CDR3 sequence is CASIPGQQETQYF. CDR3 sequence (DNA): TGTGCCAGCATCCCGGGACAGCAAGAGACCCAGTACTTC. This chain uses TRBV6-2 or TRBV6-3 with TRBJ2-5, with 7 nucleotides matching TRBD1. The CDR3 totals 13 residues. The germline CDR1 and CDR2 sequences are MNHEY and SVGEGT. The ends lost 7 bases at V and 2 bases at J; junction bases unmatched: 4.

CDR3 coding DNA: TGTGCCAGCAGCCCAGTAGGACGGTACTATGGCTACACCTTC. Translating gives CASSPVGRYYGYTF. The gene calls are TRBV7-8 and TRBJ1-2; D gene uncertain. CDR3 length: 14 amino acids. Germline CDR1 reads SGHVS; CDR2 reads FQNEAQ. Trimming cost V 5 bases and J 3 bases, with 13 bases left between them.

The chain uses TRBV6-5 and TRBJ1-1; tentative D call: TRBD1 (5 bases). The CDR3 sequence is 13 residues long. CDR1 is MNHEY, CDR2 SVGAGI, per germline. Trimming left V 11 bases short and J 2 bases short, with 15 bases between. CDR3 region: CASRGAVNTEAFF. For the CDR3, the DNA is TGTGCCTCTAGAGGGGCCGTAAACACTGAAGCTTTCTTT.